One and the same sample provided the 5 T cell receptor beta chains below, sequenced in a study of shared clonotypes between healthy human individuals. Assay used: immunoSEQ multiplex PCR; TCRdb lists only in-frame clones, some missing. The repertoire holds approximately 500,000 clones, with 90% to 96% as singletons. Sequenced material: naive CD4+ T cells sorted from blood. Subset in this sample: CD45RA+ positively selected. The origin of the receptors is a woman aged 25 to 45 in good health.

The genes are TRBV27 and TRBJ2-7; maybe TRBD2 (5 bases). The germline gives CDR1 MNHEY, CDR2 SMNVEV (reference sequence). Trimming took off 6 bases at V and 3 bases at J, with 21 bases between the two ends. The CDR3 has 16 residues. CDR3 residues: CASSVNLGGPYYEQYF. The CDR3, as DNA: TGTGCCAGCAGCGTGAATCTTGGCGGGCCTTACTACGAGCAGTACTTC.

CDR3 sequence: CASRLTSGSLGEQFF. Written as DNA, the CDR3 is TGCGCCAGCAGATTGACTAGCGGGAGCTTGGGTGAGCAGTTCTTC. The chain has TRBV5-1 and TRBJ2-1; 12 bases are a match to TRBD2. The CDR3 sequence is 15 residues long. Per the germline V gene, CDR1 is SGHRS and CDR2 is YFSETQ. Trimming took 5 bases from V and 9 from J; bases not matched to a gene: 9.

Concerning this clone: The junction departs from germline at one end; a sequencing error may be responsible. V usage is TRBV7-2 and J usage is TRBJ2-1, with TRBD2 matching over 9 bases. The CDR3 length is 14 residues. Germline CDR1 SGHTA, CDR2 FQGNSA. The CDR3 loop reads CASSIAGVSNEQFF. The CDR3 DNA follows: TGTGCCAGCAGCATAGCGGGAGTTAGCAATGAGCAGTTCTTC. The entire variable domain, with the rest obtained from reference TRBV7-2 and TRBJ2-1, is as follows: GAGVSQSPSNKVTEKGKDVELRCDPISGHTALYWYRQSLGQGLEFLIYFQGNSAPDKSGLPSDRFSAERTGGSVSTLTIQRTQQEDSAVYLCASSIAGVSNEQFFGPGTRLTVL.

Concerning this clone: This sample also contains other DNA sequences that code for the same CDR3. The chain recombines TRBV10-1 with TRBJ2-2; possible D gene TRBD1, 5 bases. The CDR3 consists of 13 residues. Trimming took off 3 bases at V and 5 bases at J, with 7 bases between the two ends. Germline V gene data show CDR1 as WNHNN and CDR2 as SYGVQD (reference sequence). Written as DNA, the CDR3 is TGCGCCAGCAGTGACCAGGGTACCGGGGAGCTGTTTTTT. Protein sequence: CASSDQGTGELFF.

Only one count was recorded for this clone. The chain is built from TRBV5-8 and TRBJ1-5, with TRBD1 identical over 8 bases. The CDR3 length is 15 residues. CDR1 and CDR2 from the germline V gene are SGHTS and YDEGEE. With V trimmed by 4 bases and J by 4 bases, 7 bases remained unmatched. CDR3 in amino acids: CASSQGQVVNQPQHF. The CDR3 DNA reads as TGTGCCAGCAGCCAGGGACAGGTGGTGAATCAGCCCCAGCATTTT. Supplemented by reference TRBV5-8 and TRBJ1-5, the full variable domain reads EAGVTQSPTHLIKTRGQQATLRCSPISGHTSVYWYQQALGLGLQFLLWYDEGEERNRGNFPPRFSGRQFPNYSSELNVNALELEDSALYLCASSQGQVVNQPQHFGDGTRLSIL.